This TCR beta chain was profiled in a study of blood T cell repertoires in COVID-19. Study overall: Samples came from the United States, Italy and Spain, spanning acute and convalescent COVID-19. Nucleic acid was either cDNA or gDNA, and it came from T cells, B-cell-depleted T cells, or PBMCs.

Under the authors' procedure: Quantification of nucleated cells was approximated via reference gene primer amplification. The table came from immunoSEQ multiplex PCR; TCRdb's copy has only in-frame clones and leaves some out. V and J calls and clone size are as listed in that table; D and trimming were resolved from the DNA. The table includes about 250,000 clones, roughly 90% detected once. The CDR3 sequence is 14 residues long. Trimming cost V 0 bases and J 3 bases, with 7 bases left between them. Germline V gene sequence: CDR1 SGDLS, CDR2 YYNGEE. The clonotype was recovered from a woman aged 25 to 39 with active or convalescent COVID-19. Sequencing was done on a sample of peripheral blood. The chain is built from TRBV9 and TRBJ1-5, with D tentatively TRBD1 (5 bases). CDR3: CASSVGGDNQPQHF. The DNA of the CDR3 is TGTGCCAGCAGCGTAGGGGGGGACAATCAGCCCCAGCATTTT.